The 17 T cell receptor beta chains reported below all come from one sample, sequenced in a study of cytotoxic CD8 clonotypes in ibrutinib-treated CLL (dated by TCRdb to the early 2020s). Library preparation used the immunoSEQ multiplex PCR assay. Sourced from immuneACCESS, this table was stored by TCRdb with only in-frame sequences that have V and J called. A share of the clones is absent; for the studies checked, an unresolved V gene accounts for under half, and the remainder has no known explanation. Across this sample there are 70,000 to 80,000 clones, with about 84% seen only once. The ten largest clonotypes hold under 8.5% of the sample. The time point label for this specimen denotes: progressive disease on ibrutinib. The source was PBMCs, collected at disease progression, from a patient treated with ibrutinib. The receptors were sampled from a human donor with chronic lymphocytic leukemia.

This sequence joins TRBV5-6 and TRBJ1-2, with 7 bases fitting TRBD1. This CDR3 region has 14 residues. Germline V gene sequence: CDR1 SGHDT, CDR2 YYEEEE. The V and J ends lost 1 base and 0 bases, in that order; junction bases with no gene match: 0. This CDR3 reads CASSLQGANYGYTF. The CDR3 DNA is TGTGCCAGCAGCTTGCAGGGGGCTAACTATGGCTACACCTTC.

This clone has only one observation. The chain uses TRBV2 and TRBJ1-1; D gene ambiguous. V shed 6 bases and J shed 6 bases, with 8 bases lying between them. CDR1 SNHLY and CDR2 FYNNEI come from the germline V gene. This CDR3 is built from 11 residues. Here the CDR3 reads CASREGPEAFF. CDR3 in DNA: TGTGCCAGCAGAGAGGGCCCTGAAGCTTTCTTT.

The gene calls are TRBV7-9 and TRBJ1-4; 7 bases are a match to TRBD1. The V gene end was trimmed by 4 bases and the J gene end by 4 bases; junction bases not matched to a gene: 3. Germline CDR1 reads SEHNR; CDR2 reads FQNEAQ (reference sequence). This CDR3 has 14 residues. For the CDR3, the DNA is TGTGCCAGCAGCTCCGGGGACAGTAATGAAAAACTGTTTTTT. Encoded protein: CASSSGDSNEKLFF.

The rearrangement links TRBV19 to TRBJ1-5; tentatively, D is TRBD1 (5 bases). With 4 bases removed from V and 6 bases from J, the gap between germline ends came to 13 bases. Germline CDR1 LNHDA, CDR2 SQIVND (reference sequence). This CDR3 contains 14 residues. The CDR3 DNA sequence: TGTGCCAGTAGTACCATGGGGGGAACTCAGCCCCAGCATTTT. This translates into CASSTMGGTQPQHF.

The rearrangement joins TRBV6-6 to TRBJ2-7, with D possibly being TRBD2 (5 bases). The CDR3 has 14 amino acids. Germline V gives CDR1 MNHNY, CDR2 SVGAGI (reference sequence). V lost 0 bases and J 6 bases, leaving 12 bases between the germline ends. The CDR3 coding sequence is TGTGCCAGCAGTTACTCAGAGGGTTTGGGCGAGCAGTACTTC. It codes for CASSYSEGLGEQYF.

The CDR3, as DNA: TGTGCCAGCAGCTTTCGGATTATGGGAGCCAAAAACATTCAGTACTTC. Encoded protein: CASSFRIMGAKNIQYF. The J gene is TRBJ2-4, the V gene TRBV7-2, with unresolved D. CDR3 size: 16 residues. Germline CDR1 reads SGHTA; CDR2 reads FQGNSA. V was pared by 3 bases and J by 0 bases, with 12 bases between.

The chain couples TRBV5-5 to TRBJ2-1, with D unclear. Trimming left V 0 bases short and J 0 bases short, with 10 bases between. The length of the CDR3 is 16 residues. Germline assignment: CDR1 SGHKS and CDR2 YYEKEE (reference sequence). CDR3 in amino acids: CASSLVTRSSYNEQFF. CDR3 DNA sequence: TGTGCCAGCAGCTTGGTTACAAGGAGCTCCTACAATGAGCAGTTCTTC.

This chain uses TRBV5-5 with TRBJ1-5; D remains ambiguous. CDR1 is SGHKS and CDR2 is YYEKEE in the germline V gene (reference sequence). CDR3 length equals 15 residues. V lost 2 bases, J lost 0 bases, and 9 bases lay in between. CDR3 sequence reads: CASSFLPYSNQPQHF. The CDR3 nucleotides are TGTGCCAGCAGCTTTTTGCCCTATAGCAATCAGCCCCAGCATTTT.

Only one count was recorded for this clone. The CDR3 coding sequence is TGCAGCGTTGAACGTCTGGCTAGCGGGGGCCAGTACCAAGAGACCCAGTACTTC. It yields the protein CSVERLASGGQYQETQYF. The chain is built from TRBV29-1 and TRBJ2-5; 10 bases are a match to TRBD2. The CDR3 runs 18 residues. The trim removed 2 bases at V and 0 bases at J, leaving 12 bases unmatched. Germline CDR1 is SQVTM and CDR2 is ANQGSEA.

The chain carries TRBV4-1 and TRBJ2-3; 8 bases map to TRBD2. Trimming cost V 1 base and J 2 bases; bases outside gene matches: 8. CDR1 and CDR2 (germline): MGHRA, YSYEKL. The CDR3 contains 17 residues. CDR3 nucleotides: TGCGCCAGCAGCCAAGCCTTTAGCGGGGCTTTCACAGATACGCAGTATTTT. Translating it yields CASSQAFSGAFTDTQYF.

The CDR3 region is CASSLVPTRGETQYF. The CDR3 coding sequence is TGTGCCAGCAGTTTAGTACCGACACGGGGTGAGACCCAGTACTTC. The genes are TRBV27 and TRBJ2-5; a possible D gene is TRBD2 (5 bases). CDR3 size: 15 residues. Trimming took off 2 bases at V and 5 bases at J, with 15 bases between the two ends. Germline V gene data show CDR1 as MNHEY and CDR2 as SMNVEV (reference sequence).

The rearrangement uses TRBV6-1 and TRBJ2-7, with 10 positions matching TRBD1. V lost 7 bases to trimming and J lost 0 bases; unmatched junction nucleotides: 6. Germline CDR1 reads MNHNS; CDR2 reads SASEGT. There are 15 residues in the CDR3. In nucleotides, the CDR3 is TGTGCCAGCAACAACCGGGACAGGGGCTCCTACGAGCAGTACTTC. As protein: CASNNRDRGSYEQYF.

CDR3 sequence: CAAHLPPTYFTIEYEQYF. The DNA for the CDR3 is TGTGCCGCGCACCTTCCGCCCACTTACTTTACGATCGAGTACGAGCAGTACTTC. The chain uses TRBV21-1 and TRBJ2-7; the table's TRBD2 call for D was not verified on the DNA. TRBV21-1 is designated a pseudogene. This CDR3 has 18 amino acids.

The CDR3 DNA reads as TGTGCCAGCAGCTTAGGCGGGAGGGCCTATGGTGAGCAGTTCTTC. Translation gives CASSLGGRAYGEQFF. The chain couples TRBV7-9 to TRBJ2-1; 9 bases are shared with TRBD2. V lost 1 base to trimming and J lost 9 bases; unmatched junction nucleotides: 7. Germline assignment: CDR1 SEHNR and CDR2 FQNEAQ (reference sequence). The CDR3 has 15 residues.

The chain employs TRBV7-7 and TRBJ2-1; 7 nucleotides agree with TRBD2. This CDR3 region has 12 residues. V shed 2 bases, J shed 8 bases, and the junction held 0 bases outside the gene matches. Germline V lookup: CDR1 SSHAT, CDR2 FNYEAQ (reference sequence). CDR3 protein: CASSLRGDEQFF. The DNA for the CDR3 is TGTGCCAGCAGCTTACGGGGGGATGAGCAGTTCTTC.

The rearrangement joins TRBV2 to TRBJ1-4; the match to TRBD1 covers 8 bases. The CDR3 totals 14 residues. V lost 6 bases and J lost 10; bases outside the gene matches: 10. Germline V gene lookup returns CDR1 SNHLY and CDR2 FYNNEI. CDR3 protein: CASRIRQGPSKLFF. The CDR3 DNA is TGTGCCAGCAGGATTCGACAGGGGCCCTCAAAACTGTTTTTT.

The CDR3 sequence is CASSQGTGAGNTIYF. DNA for the CDR3: TGTGCCAGCAGCCAAGGGACAGGGGCTGGAAACACCATATATTTT. V is TRBV4-2 and J is TRBJ1-3; 9 nucleotides match TRBD1. The ends lost 1 base at V and 2 bases at J; junction bases unmatched: 0. CDR3 size: 15 residues. CDR1 LGHNA and CDR2 YNFKEQ come from the germline V gene.